The present T cell receptor beta chain was sequenced within a study of vaccination and CD4 T cells after COVID-19. In the study overall: Six men and four women formed the convalescents, two being Hispanic.

Germline CDR1 reads LNHDA; CDR2 reads SQIVND (reference sequence). The V segment lost 6 bases and the J segment 4 bases; nucleotides outside the gene matches: 0. This CDR3 is 12 amino acids long. This clonotype occurred a few times. As yet, its antigen is unknown. This sample's time point: late sampling 161 to 241 days after vaccination in a few convalescent patients. This sample's treatment: approximately nine-day PBMC culture with coronavirus spike peptide pools or control peptides (ViraFEST assay). The Oncomine TCR Beta short-read assay sequenced DNA from cultured CD4+ T cells. Genomic DNA was isolated from CD4+ T cells that had been cultured. TCRdb processed the PCR reads anew with MiXCR; each CDR3 protein has one entry. The sample has over 20,000 distinct CDR3 sequences; roughly 33% are singletons.

The rearrangement links TRBV19 to TRBJ1-2; 9 positions match TRBD1. Sequencing was performed on CD4+ T cells from blood, cultured in vitro, taken about 7 months after SARS-CoV-2 vaccination. The clonotype comes from a human donor who had recovered from COVID-19. The CDR3 here is CASRGQGYGYTF. The CDR3 coding sequence is TGTGCCAGTAGGGGACAGGGCTATGGCTACACCTTC.